This T cell receptor (beta chain) stems from a study of T cell changes during pregnancy in multiple sclerosis. The length of the CDR3 is 14 residues. Trimming removed 4 bases from V and 5 bases from J; junction bases left unmatched: 4. Germline loops: CDR1 MNHEY, CDR2 SVGAGI. Measured with immunoSEQ multiplex PCR; TCRdb has only the in-frame clones, and not every one. The table has 42,000 or so clones, around nine tenths seen once. This TCR was sampled from a female donor with multiple sclerosis, enrolled in a pregnancy study. The chain joins TRBV6-5 to TRBJ2-1; 8 bases are shared with TRBD1. Here the sequenced sample was CD4+ T cells from peripheral blood mononuclear cells, taken after pregnancy. CDR3 coding DNA: TGTGCCAGCAGTTTCAGGGGGCCTGACAATGAGCAGTTCTTC. It is translated as CASSFRGPDNEQFF.